These T cell receptor beta chains were read from a single sample in a study of a mutant IDH1 vaccine in newly diagnosed glioma. Their specific antigens are unknown. Repertoires were generated with immunoSEQ multiplex PCR, while TCRdb's copy carries only in-frame clones and drops some. The table lists about 64,000 clones, roughly 84% of them singletons. Material: PBMCs, obtained from a glioma patient whose treatment included an IDH1 peptide vaccine. These receptors were taken from a man aged 30-40 years with glioma. Both conserved end residues are part of each CDR3. Each record gives: clone size, V gene, D gene, J gene, CDR3 protein, CDR3 DNA. A D gene is named only where the DNA matches it firmly. Clone size is shown for a subset of rows, as once, few, many or a class of expanded clone.

>.|TRBV5-8|TRBD1|TRBJ1-5
CASSFRGQGNQPQHF
TGTGCCAGCAGCTTCAGGGGGCAAGGCAATCAGCCCCAGCATTTT
>.|TRBV5-1|.|TRBJ2-1
CASSLDWPSAEQFF
TGCGCCAGCAGCTTGGATTGGCCTAGCGCCGAGCAGTTCTTC
>.|TRBV2|TRBD1|TRBJ2-1
CACPGTGGLNEQFF
TGTGCCTGTCCCGGGACAGGGGGCTTGAATGAGCAGTTCTTC
>.|TRBV6-5|.|TRBJ1-2
CASSYFPEGDYGYTF
TGTGCCAGCAGTTACTTCCCAGAGGGAGATTATGGCTACACCTTC
>.|TRBV5-1|.|TRBJ1-4
CASSLGSTATNEKLFF
TGCGCCAGCAGCTTAGGCAGCACTGCAACTAATGAAAAACTGTTTTTT
>.|TRBV30|.|TRBJ1-1
CALTANMNTEAFF
TGTGCCTTGACAGCAAATATGAACACTGAAGCTTTCTTT
>.|TRBV6-1|TRBD1|TRBJ1-1
CASSPGTGEAFF
TGTGCCAGCAGTCCCGGGACAGGGGAAGCTTTCTTT
>.|TRBV7-9|TRBD1|TRBJ2-7
CASSLFQGAYEQYF
TGTGCCAGCAGCTTATTTCAGGGGGCCTACGAGCAGTACTTC
>.|TRBV5-6|.|TRBJ1-2
CASHPGTNYGYTF
TGTGCCAGCCACCCGGGGACAAACTATGGCTACACCTTC
>few|TRBV2|.|TRBJ1-2
CASSEYARGYGYTF
TGTGCCAGCAGTGAATACGCCAGGGGCTATGGCTACACCTTC
>.|TRBV18|.|TRBJ1-4
CATSGGLNEKLFF
TGTGCCACCTCTGGGGGATTAAATGAAAAACTGTTTTTT
>few|TRBV28|.|TRBJ1-1
CASSLDVTGGFF
TGTGCCAGCAGTTTAGACGTTACGGGAGGTTTCTTT
>.|TRBV10-3|.|TRBJ1-1
CAISENPNTEAFF
TGTGCCATCAGTGAGAACCCGAACACTGAAGCTTTCTTT
>.|TRBV6-1|TRBD1|TRBJ1-2
CASSEGGTAYGYTF
TGTGCCAGCAGTGAAGGCGGGACAGCCTATGGCTACACCTTC
>.|TRBV21-1|.|TRBJ2-1
CASSSVNYNEQFF
TGTGCCAGCAGTAGCGTGAACTACAATGAGCAGTTCTTC
>.|TRBV21-1|.|TRBJ2-2
CASSRQGMNTGELFF
TGTGCCAGCAGCCGACAGGGTATGAACACCGGGGAGCTGTTTTTT
>.|TRBV10-1|TRBD1|TRBJ1-1
CASSEDWTGVAFF
TGCGCCAGCAGTGAGGATTGGACAGGGGTAGCTTTCTTT
>.|TRBV11-2|.|TRBJ2-5
CASSLDQETQYF
TGTGCCAGCAGCTTAGACCAAGAGACCCAGTACTTC
>.|TRBV25-1|.|TRBJ1-1
CASPGVTEAFF
TGTGCCAGTCCAGGGGTAACTGAAGCTTTCTTT
>.|TRBV10-2|.|TRBJ2-7
CASSEGGLGEQYF
TGCGCCAGCAGTGAGGGGGGGCTAGGCGAGCAGTACTTC
>.|TRBV6-5|.|TRBJ1-1
CASSYDGGRTEAFF
TGTGCCAGCAGTTACGACGGGGGAAGGACTGAAGCTTTCTTT
>.|TRBV5-6|.|TRBJ2-1
CASSFGTLPVHEQFF
TGTGCCAGCAGCTTCGGGACCCTCCCTGTCCATGAGCAGTTCTTC
>.|TRBV23-1|.|TRBJ1-2
CASSLGRNYGYTF
TGCGCCAGCAGTCTTGGGAGAAACTATGGCTACACCTTC
>.|TRBV19|TRBD1|TRBJ1-2
CASTIRRGQGAIRGYTF
TGTGCCAGTACCATCCGGAGGGGACAGGGGGCGATCCGGGGCTACACCTTC
>.|TRBV27|.|TRBJ1-5
CASSHWKGGQPQHF
TGTGCCAGCAGTCATTGGAAGGGGGGCCAGCCCCAGCATTTT
>.|TRBV7-9|TRBD2|TRBJ2-3
CASSLRLAGGPDTQYF
TGTGCCAGCAGCCTTCGACTAGCGGGGGGCCCAGATACGCAGTATTTT
>few|TRBV2|.|TRBJ2-2
CASSEGGTGELFF
TGTGCCAGCAGTGAAGGCGGCACCGGGGAGCTGTTTTTT
>.|TRBV19|.|TRBJ1-6
CASREVNSPLHF
TGTGCCAGTAGAGAGGTCAATTCACCCCTCCACTTT
>.|TRBV2|.|TRBJ2-3
CASGLEWATDTQYF
TGTGCCAGCGGTCTTGAATGGGCCACAGATACGCAGTATTTT
>.|TRBV9|TRBD1|TRBJ2-3
CASSPLGQGPDTQYF
TGTGCCAGCAGCCCCCTGGGACAGGGCCCAGATACGCAGTATTTT
>.|TRBV5-6|.|TRBJ1-1
CASRLALSRGNTEAFF
TGTGCCAGCAGGCTTGCATTGTCACGGGGGAACACTGAAGCTTTCTTT
>.|TRBV10-1|TRBD1|TRBJ2-7
CASGNTGVRTYEQYF
TGCGCCAGCGGCAACACAGGGGTAAGGACCTACGAGCAGTACTTC
>.|TRBV14|TRBD1|TRBJ2-7
CASSRSPGQGSYEQYF
TGTGCCAGCAGCCGAAGCCCGGGACAGGGCTCCTACGAGCAGTACTTC
>.|TRBV6-1|.|TRBJ2-7
CASSREATSYEQYF
TGTGCCAGCAGTAGAGAGGCCACCTCCTACGAGCAGTACTTC
>once|TRBV6-1|TRBD1|TRBJ2-7
CASTRGGQGSYEQYF
TGTGCCAGCACCCGAGGGGGCCAGGGCTCCTACGAGCAGTACTTC
>once|TRBV6-5|.|TRBJ2-1
CASSYSSPLRYNEQFF
TGTGCCAGCAGTTACTCGAGTCCTCTCCGCTACAATGAGCAGTTCTTC
>.|TRBV4-2|.|TRBJ1-3
CASSQDPGTNTIYF
TGTGCCAGCAGCCAAGACCCCGGGACCAACACCATATATTTT
>.|TRBV29-1|.|TRBJ1-2
CSVTDYGYTF
TGCAGCGTAACGGACTATGGCTACACCTTC
>once|TRBV18|.|TRBJ2-7
CASSPETYEQYF
TGTGCCAGCTCACCGGAAACCTACGAGCAGTACTTC
>.|TRBV6-5|.|TRBJ2-7
CASSGRVGGYEQYF
TGTGCCAGCAGTGGCAGGGTTGGTGGGTACGAGCAGTACTTC
>.|TRBV19|TRBD2|TRBJ2-1
CASSRLAGGSYNEQFF
TGTGCCAGTAGCCGACTAGCGGGGGGGTCCTACAATGAGCAGTTCTTC
>once|TRBV6-5|.|TRBJ2-2
CASSYNKRELFF
TGTGCCAGCAGTTACAACAAGCGGGAGCTGTTTTTT
>.|TRBV7-6|.|TRBJ2-7
CASSLNMNYEQYF
TGTGCCAGCAGCTTGAACATGAACTACGAGCAGTACTTC
>.|TRBV4-2|TRBD1|TRBJ2-7
CASSPDRGTYEQYF
TGTGCCAGCAGCCCGGACAGGGGAACCTACGAGCAGTACTTC
>.|TRBV11-2|.|TRBJ1-1
CASSYGVNTEAFF
TGTGCCAGCAGCTACGGGGTTAACACTGAAGCTTTCTTT
>.|TRBV25-1|.|TRBJ1-1
CASSESGRASTEAFF
TGTGCCAGCAGTGAATCGGGCAGGGCGAGCACTGAAGCTTTCTTT
>.|TRBV11-2|.|TRBJ1-3
CASSPAGGLSGNTIYF
TGTGCCAGCAGCCCGGCGGGGGGTCTCTCTGGAAACACCATATATTTT
>once|TRBV5-1|.|TRBJ2-5
CASSLEGPQETQYF
TGCGCCAGCAGCTTGGAGGGGCCCCAAGAGACCCAGTACTTC